This T cell receptor beta chain was documented in a study of T-cell reconstitution after alpha-beta-depleted transplantation in children. This clonotype showed up many times. This sample's TCRbeta library carried unique molecular identifier barcodes. TCRdb called the PCR reads again in MiXCR, with one record for every CDR3 protein. The table shows some 48,000 distinct CDR3 sequences, with roughly 5% occurring only once. Trimming cost V 0 bases and J 3 bases; bases outside gene matches: 7. The V gene's germline CDR1 is DFQATT and CDR2 SNEGSKA (reference sequence). The CDR3 is made up of 15 amino acids.

The chain combines TRBV20-1 with TRBJ2-7, with 8 bases that match TRBD1. This receptor was obtained from a female patient between 2 and 10 years old who had a stem cell transplant for aplastic anemia, so the T cells may come from the graft donor. Material: PBMCs, mostly from graft donor cells, obtained 60 days after TCRalphabeta/CD19-depleted stem cell transplant. The CDR3 protein is CSAREWTGMYYEQYF. CDR3 sequence (DNA): TGCAGTGCTAGAGAGTGGACAGGGATGTACTACGAGCAGTACTTC.